The source of this TCR beta chain is a study of vaccination and CD4 T cells after COVID-19. Cultured CD4+ T-cell DNA underwent Oncomine TCR Beta short-read sequencing. TCRdb reprocessed the PCR reads with MiXCR, giving one entry per CDR3 protein. The repertoire holds about 20,000 distinct CDR3 sequences, with approximately 50% as singletons. Concerning this clonotype: As yet, its antigen is unknown.

Trimming at V came to 8 bases and at J to 8 bases, leaving 5 bases not matched to a gene. The CDR3 runs 13 residues. The germline gives CDR1 MNHNS, CDR2 SASEGT. Treatment meaning: 10-day PBMC culture with coronavirus spike peptide pools or control peptides (ViraFEST assay). Sequencing was performed on CD4+ T cells from blood, cultured in vitro. The V and J genes are TRBV6-1 and TRBJ2-4; 11 bases match TRBD2. This receptor was identified in a human donor who had recovered from COVID-19. The DNA of the CDR3 is TGTGCCAGCGCCACTAGCGGGAGTGACATTCAGTACTTC. Protein product: CASATSGSDIQYF.